This entry describes one T cell receptor beta chain. The entry originates in a study of T cell responses to AZD1222 COVID-19 vaccine. Clones were read by immunoSEQ multiplex PCR, and TCRdb kept only the in-frame ones, dropping some. Of about 120,000 clones listed, around nine tenths are singletons. This TCR was recovered from an adult in good health. The sequencing here drew on peripheral blood, taken on day 0 of AZD1222 vaccination.

The CDR3 spells CASSSQGREQYF. CDR3 DNA: TGTGCCAGCAGTTCACAGGGCCGCGAGCAGTACTTC. The chain has TRBV12-3 or TRBV12-4 and TRBJ2-7, with a possible D match to TRBD1 (6 bases). Trimming removed 4 bases from V and 6 bases from J, with 10 bases in between. The CDR3 extends over 12 amino acids.